This T cell receptor (beta chain) originates from a study of cytomegalovirus exposure and HLA in healthy donors (dated by TCRdb to the late 2010s). About the study as a whole: The 500 to 800 repertoires of the first cohort and the roughly 120 validation repertoires were produced on the same platform, according to a later analysis. The study aimed to test whether signatures of past pathogen exposure could be identified by cataloging public T cell receptors. Along with the roughly 700-subject first cohort, a separate validation cohort of 120 different subjects was used. The study combined high-throughput TCR immunosequencing, statistical association of individual TCRs with disease status, and machine learning to predict cytomegalovirus infection status. What the authors observed across the whole study: A few of the identified cytomegalovirus-associated TCR beta chains were confirmed in vitro to be specific for cytomegalovirus antigens. Most TCR sequences were observed very rarely across donors, whereas some public TCRs were present in many individuals. In a later analysis, TCRs clustered in the first cohort were found to also tend to co-occur in the 120 validation repertoires, with 90% to 95% of cluster scores above 0. The study listed 164 TCR beta chains as associated with cytomegalovirus. The validation cohort had no HLA typing available for a later analysis, so co-occurrence within that cohort was assessed over all 120 or so repertoires. The authors suggested that the approach could potentially be extended to other disease states and immunological phenotypes. The classifier was reported to diagnose cytomegalovirus status with high specificity and sensitivity in both the original and validation cohorts.

The CDR1 and CDR2 encoded by the germline V gene (reference sequence) are WNHNN and SYGVQD. The CDR3 starts with the cysteine, ends with the phenylalanine, and has 14 residues. The only DNA kept is the CDR3, 42 bases in frame from the first base. Here V drops 5 bases and J drops 12 bases, and the junction holds 8 bases not matched to any gene. Receptor libraries were prepared by the immunoSEQ multiplex PCR assay. Per the authors' processing: A statistical classification framework was developed to diagnose cytomegalovirus status using the catalog of TCR beta chain sequences. This is the immuneACCESS table as TCRdb keeps it, with only in-frame sequences that have V and J called. A part of the clones is gone; compared with another copy, unresolved V genes explain less than half, and the rest is unexplained. V and J calls and clone size are as listed in that table; D and trimming were resolved from the DNA. The sample table holds about 360,000 clones, of which roughly 85% were seen once. Clones ranked in the top ten supply roughly 0.82% of the sample.

A note on this clone: There is no known antigen for this receptor. The record has no base qualities; no much larger clone is one base away.

The donors were included in the validation cohort of 100 to 150 subjects, a group kept apart from the approximately 700-subject first cohort. The receptor chain draws on TRBV10-1 and TRBJ2-1, with 12 bases aligning to TRBD2. This sequence originates from a young woman in good health and CMV-seronegative. Sequencing used PBMCs. The nucleotide sequence reads as follows: TGCGCCAGCAGTAGCCCACTAGCGGGGGGTAGGCAGTTCTTC. Translated, it gives CASSSPLAGGRQFF.